The 23 T cell receptor beta chains listed next were all sequenced from one sample in a study of graft-versus-host responses after intestinal transplantation (dated by TCRdb to about 2021). Per the publication, the time point label means: cells obtained before transplantation from donor or recipient. No antigen is known for these receptors. The library came from the immunoSEQ multiplex PCR assay. Sourced from immuneACCESS, this table was stored by TCRdb with only in-frame sequences that have V and J called. A share of the clones is absent; for the studies checked, an unresolved V gene accounts for under half, and the remainder has no known explanation. For this sample there are roughly 100,000 clones; 90% to 95% appear just once. The leading ten clones occupy 0.15% to 0.2% of the sample. Here the sequenced sample was unstimulated CD4+ T cells sorted from spleen or lymph node cells, taken before transplant. These receptors originate from a human donor who was the organ donor for an intestinal transplant.

The table lists this clone with a few counts. This chain uses TRBV4-2 with TRBJ2-1; 10 nucleotides align to TRBD2. From germline, CDR1 is LGHNA and CDR2 YNFKEQ. V lost 3 bases and J lost 3; bases outside the gene matches: 20. The CDR3 runs 21 residues. The CDR3 loop reads CASSHPRGVAGGRQDYNEQFF. DNA for the CDR3: TGTGCCAGCAGCCATCCCCGGGGGGTAGCGGGGGGCCGACAAGACTACAATGAGCAGTTCTTC.

The rearrangement joins TRBV19 to TRBJ1-4, with D perhaps TRBD1 (5 bases). In germline, CDR1 is LNHDA, CDR2 SQIVND (reference sequence). The V gene lost 4 bases and the J gene lost 0 bases, with 6 bases spanning the gap. This CDR3 has 14 amino acids. DNA of the CDR3: TGTGCCAGTAGTAAGACAGCAACTAATGAAAAACTGTTTTTT. Residues: CASSKTATNEKLFF. The full variable domain, with the rest looked up from reference TRBV19 and TRBJ1-4, is DGGITQSPKYLFRKEGQNVTLSCEQNLNHDAMYWYRQDPGQGLRLIYYSQIVNDFQKGDIAEGYSVSREKKESFPLTVTSAQKNPTAFYLCASSKTATNEKLFFGSGTQLSVL.

The CDR3 DNA reads TGTGCCAGCAGTGAACTAGCGGGGCTGTACGAGCAGTACTTC. Translating gives CASSELAGLYEQYF. This chain uses TRBV6-1 with TRBJ2-7; 9 bases fit TRBD2. Germline V gives CDR1 MNHNS, CDR2 SASEGT. The CDR3 length is 14 residues. The V gene end was trimmed by 2 bases and the J gene end by 4 bases; junction bases not matched to a gene: 3.

This clone was observed a few times. This CDR3 is CASSLLETQYF. In DNA, the CDR3 is TGCGCCAGCAGCTTGCTGGAGACCCAGTACTTC. The chain employs TRBV5-1 and TRBJ2-5; no definite D call. The CDR3 has 11 residues. Trimming removed 1 base from V and 5 bases from J, with 3 bases in between. In germline, CDR1 is SGHRS, CDR2 YFSETQ.

CDR3 residues: CASSQDLVQPQHF. The CDR3 DNA reads as TGCGCCAGCAGCCAAGATCTAGTTCAGCCCCAGCATTTT. The chain links TRBV4-3 to TRBJ1-5, with D unclear. Germline CDR1 LGHNA, CDR2 YSLEER. CDR3 size: 13 residues. Trimming left V 0 bases short and J 6 bases short, with 6 bases between.

The chain links TRBV2 to TRBJ1-1; D not resolved. There are 14 residues in the CDR3. The V end lost 2 bases, the J end lost 3 bases, and 10 bases lay between the germline ends. Germline loops: CDR1 SNHLY, CDR2 FYNNEI. Here the CDR3 DNA reads TGTGCCAGCAGTGAATGGGAGAGGGACACTGAAGCTTTCTTT. The encoded protein is CASSEWERDTEAFF.

The chain uses TRBV23-1 and TRBJ2-7; perhaps TRBD2 as D (5 bases). TRBV23-1 is an ORF, and what it does is uncertain. The CDR3 has 15 amino acids. Trimming left V 7 bases short and J 1 base short, with 17 bases between. CDR3 sequence reads: CASITGIQISYEQYF. In DNA, the CDR3 is TGCGCCAGCATTACCGGGATCCAAATTTCCTACGAGCAGTACTTC.

The genes are TRBV4-1 and TRBJ1-6; no definite D call. The V gene lost 4 bases and the J gene lost 9 bases, with 10 bases spanning the gap. The CDR3 has 13 amino acids. The V gene's germline CDR1 is MGHRA and CDR2 YSYEKL. CDR3 nucleotides: TGCGCCAGCAGCCCCGGGTTGGGTTCACCCCTCCACTTT. It translates to CASSPGLGSPLHF.

The chain links TRBV7-3 to TRBJ2-2, with TRBD1 identical over 9 bases. V was pared by 2 bases and J by 5 bases, with 6 bases of the junction left unmatched. The germline CDR1 and CDR2 sequences are SGHTA and FQGTGA. The length of the CDR3 is 16 residues. The CDR3 loop is CASSLRTGVGTGELFF. Here the CDR3 DNA reads TGTGCCAGCAGCTTACGGACAGGGGTCGGGACCGGGGAGCTGTTTTTT.

J is TRBJ1-6 and V is TRBV4-3; 9 positions match TRBD1. V lost 4 bases and J lost 9; bases outside the gene matches: 1. The CDR3 covers 13 residues. Germline V gives CDR1 LGHNA, CDR2 YSLEER. Here the CDR3 DNA reads TGCGCCAGCAGCCGGGACAGGGTTTCACCCCTCCACTTT. Encoded protein: CASSRDRVSPLHF.

The V call is TRBV6-1, the J call TRBJ1-2, with D possibly TRBD1 on 5 matching bases. Per germline, CDR1 MNHNS and CDR2 SASEGT. The CDR3 consists of 14 residues. V lost 6 bases, J lost 4 bases, and 15 bases lay in between. This CDR3 reads CASSQGPRTYGYTF. In nucleotides, the CDR3 is TGTGCCAGCAGCCAGGGTCCCCGTACCTATGGCTACACCTTC.

CDR3 DNA sequence: TGTGCCAGCAGCCCAACTAGCGGACTATCCTACGAGCAGTACTTC. Encoded protein: CASSPTSGLSYEQYF. The chain links TRBV9 to TRBJ2-7; 8 bases match TRBD2. The CDR3 is made up of 15 amino acids. Germline V gene sequence: CDR1 SGDLS, CDR2 YYNGEE. Losses at the gene ends were 4 bases for V and 1 base for J; bases not matched to a gene: 7. The full variable domain, its missing parts supplied by reference TRBV9 and TRBJ2-7, is DSGVTQTPKHLITATGQRVTLRCSPRSGDLSVYWYQQSLDQGLQFLIQYYNGEERAKGNILERFSAQQFPDLHSELNLSSLELGDSALYFCASSPTSGLSYEQYFGPGTRLTVT.

This chain uses TRBV6-4 with TRBJ2-3, with TRBD2 matching over 12 bases. CDR1 is MRHNA, CDR2 SNTAGT, per germline. This CDR3 is 16 amino acids long. Trimming took 4 bases from V and 1 from J; bases not matched to a gene: 3. The CDR3 loop is CASSALAGGGTDTQYF. The DNA for the CDR3 is TGTGCCAGCAGTGCCCTAGCGGGGGGGGGCACAGATACGCAGTATTTT.

The chain carries TRBV15 and TRBJ1-5; D unclear. Germline-derived CDR1 and CDR2 are LNHNV and YYDKDF (reference sequence). The CDR3 has 14 residues. Between the trimmed V and J ends, which lost 1 base and 6 bases, there was a span of 10 bases. The CDR3 DNA reads as TGTGCCACCAGCAGAGGACGGGGAGGTCAGCCCCAGCATTTT. Translating gives CATSRGRGGQPQHF.

The V and J genes are TRBV18 and TRBJ1-1, with D perhaps TRBD1 (5 bases). The CDR3 runs 14 residues. V shed 4 bases and J shed 5 bases, with 14 bases lying between them. Germline loops: CDR1 KGHSH, CDR2 LQKENI. DNA of the CDR3: TGTGCCAGCTCACAGATTCAGGGAATGACTGAAGCTTTCTTT. Protein product: CASSQIQGMTEAFF.

The chain carries TRBV4-1 and TRBJ1-3; tentatively, D is TRBD1 (6 bases). V was pared by 2 bases and J by 7 bases, with 12 bases between. The CDR3 is made up of 14 amino acids. CDR1 and CDR2 (germline): MGHRA, YSYEKL. This chain's CDR3 is CASSQPLQGNTIYF. The DNA of the CDR3 is TGCGCCAGCAGCCAACCACTTCAGGGGAACACCATATATTTT.

This clone appeared once. The CDR3 nucleotides are TGTGCCAGCAGCTCCGGGAGCCGCTCTGGAAACACCATATATTTT. Its protein product is CASSSGSRSGNTIYF. The rearrangement links TRBV11-2 to TRBJ1-3, with D unclear. The germline gives CDR1 SGHAT, CDR2 FQNNGV. This CDR3 region has 15 residues. V lost 4 bases and J 0 bases, leaving 10 bases between the germline ends.

The V gene is TRBV7-3, the J gene TRBJ2-3; 8 bases align to TRBD2. CDR3 length: 16 residues. Germline-derived CDR1 and CDR2 are SGHTA and FQGTGA. The V gene end was trimmed by 6 bases and the J gene end by 3 bases; junction bases not matched to a gene: 11. The CDR3 spells CASSRGGYGKTDTQYF. The CDR3 DNA reads as TGTGCCAGCAGTCGGGGGGGCTACGGCAAAACAGATACGCAGTATTTT.

The chain uses TRBV7-3 and TRBJ1-1, with D possibly matching TRBD1 (5 bases). Germline assignment: CDR1 SGHTA and CDR2 FQGTGA. CDR3 length: 13 amino acids. Deletions cut 0 bases from V and 7 bases from J, with 9 bases between. Written as DNA, the CDR3 is TGTGCCAGCAGCTTAACTCAGGGAGGTGAAGCTTTCTTT. Its translation is CASSLTQGGEAFF.

The genes are TRBV5-1 and TRBJ2-5; a weak D match, TRBD2 (5 bases). CDR3 length: 16 amino acids. Per the germline V gene, CDR1 is SGHRS and CDR2 is YFSETQ. V was clipped by 4 bases and J by 1 base, with 17 bases between them. CDR3 in DNA: TGCGCCAGCAGCCGTATCCCAGCGGTATTCCAAGAGACCCAGTACTTC. This translates into CASSRIPAVFQETQYF.

The rearrangement uses TRBV6-1 and TRBJ2-7, with TRBD2 as a possible D gene (6 bases). The CDR3 length is 16 residues. Looked up from germline, CDR1 is MNHNS and CDR2 is SASEGT. V lost 3 bases and J 4 bases, leaving 19 bases between the germline ends. CDR3 amino acids: CASSELGGNLRYEQYF. CDR3 nucleotide sequence: TGTGCCAGCAGTGAGCTCGGGGGAAACCTTCGATACGAGCAGTACTTC.

The chain employs TRBV2 and TRBJ1-1, with D maybe TRBD1 (6 bases). The germline V and J ends were trimmed by 7 bases and 5 bases, with 20 bases remaining between them. The CDR3 contains 15 residues. Germline V gene lookup returns CDR1 SNHLY and CDR2 FYNNEI. The CDR3 nucleotides read TGTGCCAGCATTCTGAGAGGGGGATTGGGGACTGAAGCTTTCTTT. Translated: CASILRGGLGTEAFF.

The chain is built from TRBV5-4 and TRBJ2-3, with D perhaps TRBD1 (6 bases). Trimming shortened V by 0 bases and J by 1 base, and 12 bases separated the two germline ends. Germline V gene lookup returns CDR1 SGHNT and CDR2 YYREEE (reference sequence). The CDR3 extends over 16 amino acids. CDR3 nucleotide sequence: TGTGCCAGCAGCTTGGCGCAGGGGAGAGGCACAGATACGCAGTATTTT. Translating it yields CASSLAQGRGTDTQYF.